A selection of T cell receptor beta chains follows, all from one sample in a study of T cells after yellow fever vaccination. TCRdb processed the 5' RACE reads anew with MiXCR; each CDR3 protein has one entry. The table lists fewer than 400,000 distinct CDR3 sequences, about 10% of them singletons, with 3% to 3.5% in the top ten. The specimen was CD4+ T cells sorted from PBMCs, collected 45 days after the yellow fever booster vaccination. The receptors were sampled from a man aged 18 to 29 who received the YFV17D yellow fever vaccine. Each CDR3 is given with its conserved first and last residue. D genes are given only for firm matches. Some rows have no size entry. The others give once, few or many, or a class for an expanded clone.

CASSPQNEQFF | TGTGCCAGCAGCCCCCAGAATGAGCAGTTCTTC | NA | TRBJ2-1 | many | TRBV7-9
CASSRATTDTQYF | TGTGCCAGCAGCCGGGCCACCACAGATACGCAGTATTTT | NA | TRBJ2-3 | few | TRBV3-1
CSARASGLLGRPQHF | TGCAGTGCTAGAGCCTCGGGACTCCTTGGGAGGCCCCAGCATTTT | NA | TRBJ1-5 | few | TRBV20-1
CASSRALNSNQPQHF | TGTGCCAGCAGCCGGGCCCTGAATAGCAATCAGCCCCAGCATTTT | NA | TRBJ1-5 | NA | TRBV5-6
CSVDKGGYGEQFF | TGCAGCGTTGACAAGGGGGGCTATGGTGAGCAGTTCTTC | NA | TRBJ2-1 | NA | TRBV29-1
CASSQLQISPLHF | TGCGCCAGCAGCCAGCTCCAGATTTCACCCCTCCACTTT | NA | TRBJ1-6 | few | TRBV4-3
CSAEDDRTTFTQYF | TGCAGCGCAGAGGATGACAGAACTACTTTCACGCAGTATTTT | NA | TRBJ2-3 | NA | TRBV29-1
CASSRTGADNEQFF | TGTGCCAGCAGCCGGACAGGGGCCGACAATGAGCAGTTCTTC | TRBD1 | TRBJ2-1 | NA | TRBV6-2/TRBV6-3
CASSYSWQGGAEAFF | TGTGCCAGCAGTTACTCCTGGCAAGGCGGCGCTGAAGCTTTCTTT | NA | TRBJ1-1 | NA | TRBV6-5
CASSSSGKRGAKNIQYF | TGTGCCAGCAGTTCATCAGGGAAAAGGGGTGCCAAAAACATTCAGTACTTC | NA | TRBJ2-4 | NA | TRBV6-2/TRBV6-3
CATTSAGLETQYF | TGTGCCACCACGTCCGCGGGGTTAGAGACCCAGTACTTC | NA | TRBJ2-5 | few | TRBV6-5
CASRSGGLVNYGYTF | TGTGCCAGCAGGTCAGGTGGACTCGTTAACTATGGCTACACCTTC | NA | TRBJ1-2 | few | TRBV6-5
CASSPIDSGEAFF | TGTGCCAGCTCACCCATTGACAGTGGGGAAGCTTTCTTT | NA | TRBJ1-1 | NA | TRBV18
CSAYSGQGTGANVLTF | TGCAGCGCATATAGCGGACAGGGGACTGGGGCCAACGTCCTGACTTTC | TRBD1 | TRBJ2-6 | NA | TRBV29-1
CASSFSRDSLGNEQFF | TGTGCCAGCAGTTTCTCCCGGGACAGCCTAGGGAATGAGCAGTTCTTC | TRBD1 | TRBJ2-1 | few | TRBV27
CASSLSTAEQFF | TGCGCCAGCAGCTTGAGTACAGCCGAGCAGTTCTTC | NA | TRBJ2-1 | NA | TRBV5-1
CATSDGGTSGGAGEQFF | TGTGCCACCAGTGATGGGGGGACTAGCGGGGGGGCCGGTGAGCAGTTCTTC | TRBD2 | TRBJ2-1 | NA | TRBV24-1
CASSLTTSSYGYTF | TGTGCCAGCAGCTTAACGACATCGAGCTATGGCTACACCTTC | NA | TRBJ1-2 | NA | TRBV7-2
CATSRSGHLNTEAFF | TGTGCCACCAGCAGAAGCGGACACTTGAACACTGAAGCTTTCTTT | NA | TRBJ1-1 | few | TRBV15
CAWRGQGSVETQYF | TGTGCCTGGAGAGGACAGGGGAGCGTAGAGACCCAGTACTTC | TRBD1 | TRBJ2-5 | NA | TRBV30
CASSFRGTPKRYEQYF | TGTGCCAGCAGTTTCCGCGGGACCCCCAAACGTTACGAGCAGTACTTC | NA | TRBJ2-7 | NA | TRBV27
CASSPRGTGYNEQFF | TGCGCCAGCAGCCCCCGGGGGACAGGGTACAATGAGCAGTTCTTC | TRBD1 | TRBJ2-1 | NA | TRBV5-1
CASSIPGQGNTIYF | TGCGCCAGCTCTATTCCGGGACAGGGAAACACCATATATTTT | TRBD1 | TRBJ1-3 | few | TRBV5-1
CAWERGNTEAFF | TGTGCCTGGGAAAGAGGGAACACTGAAGCTTTCTTT | NA | TRBJ1-1 | NA | TRBV30
CASSQTGQGATNTEAFF | TGCGCCAGCAGCCAGACGGGACAGGGGGCCACGAACACTGAAGCTTTCTTT | TRBD1 | TRBJ1-1 | NA | TRBV4-1
CASSPGGGNNEKLFF | TGTGCCAGCAGCCCCGGCGGGGGTAATAATGAAAAACTGTTTTTT | NA | TRBJ1-4 | few | TRBV7-9
CASSLDLDRVDEQFF | TGTGCCAGCAGCTTAGACCTGGACAGGGTGGATGAGCAGTTCTTC | TRBD1 | TRBJ2-1 | few | TRBV11-2
CASSGDRDYNEQFF | TGTGCCAGTAGCGGCGACAGGGATTACAATGAGCAGTTCTTC | TRBD1 | TRBJ2-1 | NA | TRBV19
CASSLVSGGAATQYF | TGCGCCAGCAGCTTGGTTAGCGGGGGGGCCGCTACGCAGTATTTT | TRBD2 | TRBJ2-3 | few | TRBV5-1
CASSLPGAEQYF | TGTGCCAGCAGTTTACCTGGAGCCGAGCAGTACTTC | NA | TRBJ2-7 | many | TRBV12-3/TRBV12-4
CASSVEGTHRTDTQYF | TGTGCCAGCAGCGTAGAAGGGACTCATCGCACAGATACGCAGTATTTT | NA | TRBJ2-3 | few | TRBV9
CASSQLQQVNNEKLFF | TGCGCCAGCAGCCAACTCCAACAGGTTAATAATGAAAAACTGTTTTTT | NA | TRBJ1-4 | NA | TRBV4-3
CASRPRGELYGYTF | TGTGCCAGCAGACCAAGGGGGGAACTCTATGGCTACACCTTC | NA | TRBJ1-2 | NA | TRBV7-9
CASSLLDNEQFF | TGTGCCAGCAGCTTGCTGGACAATGAGCAGTTCTTC | NA | TRBJ2-1 | few | TRBV5-6
CASSHSPGWNTGELFF | TGTGCCAGCAGCCACAGCCCGGGATGGAACACCGGGGAGCTGTTTTTT | NA | TRBJ2-2 | few | TRBV5-8
CASSFGLAGRQEQFF | TGCGCCAGCAGCTTCGGACTAGCGGGGAGACAAGAGCAGTTCTTC | TRBD2 | TRBJ2-1 | few | TRBV5-1
CASSLVANNEQFF | TGTGCCAGCAGCTTAGTCGCAAACAATGAGCAGTTCTTC | NA | TRBJ2-1 | few | TRBV7-2
CSAEGTSWETQYF | TGCAGTGCAGAGGGGACTAGCTGGGAGACCCAGTACTTC | TRBD2 | TRBJ2-5 | NA | TRBV20-1
CASSPSQNTEAFF | TGTGCCAGCTCACCGTCTCAGAACACTGAAGCTTTCTTT | NA | TRBJ1-1 | many | TRBV18
CASSGTAKAYEQYF | TGCGCCAGCAGTGGGACAGCGAAGGCCTACGAGCAGTACTTC | NA | TRBJ2-7 | NA | TRBV10-1
CASSLGQGAQGTQYF | TGTGCCAGCAGCTTAGGACAGGGGGCGCAAGGGACCCAGTACTTC | TRBD1 | TRBJ2-5 | NA | TRBV7-6
CASSLTAAGVEQYF | TGTGCCAGCAGCTTGACAGCGGCGGGAGTGGAGCAGTACTTC | TRBD2 | TRBJ2-7 | NA | TRBV3-1
CASRTGNTGELFF | TGTGCCAGCAGAACAGGAAATACCGGGGAGCTGTTTTTT | NA | TRBJ2-2 | NA | TRBV11-2
CASALRDRLYEQYF | TGTGCCAGCGCCCTCCGGGACAGGCTCTACGAGCAGTACTTC | TRBD1 | TRBJ2-7 | many | TRBV27
CASSSTRGGTDTQYF | TGTGCCAGCAGCTCAACGCGGGGGGGTACAGATACGCAGTATTTT | TRBD2 | TRBJ2-3 | few | TRBV11-1
CASTLSGHTDTQYF | TGTGCCAGCACCCTCAGTGGGCACACAGATACGCAGTATTTT | NA | TRBJ2-3 | few | TRBV12-3/TRBV12-4
CASSATGSNTEAFF | TGTGCCAGCTCAGCGACAGGGTCGAACACTGAAGCTTTCTTT | TRBD1 | TRBJ1-1 | NA | TRBV18
CASTPYGVDSGNTIYF | TGCGCCAGCACACCCTATGGGGTCGACTCTGGAAACACCATATATTTT | NA | TRBJ1-3 | NA | TRBV5-1
CARRTITDTQYF | TGTGCCAGGCGGACTATCACAGATACGCAGTATTTT | NA | TRBJ2-3 | NA | TRBV11-2
CASSLVTGWQLNYGYTF | TGTGCCAGCAGCTTAGTGACAGGGTGGCAGCTAAACTATGGCTACACCTTC | TRBD1 | TRBJ1-2 | few | TRBV7-9
CSASGAGHPYEQYF | TGCAGTGCTAGTGGAGCGGGACATCCCTACGAGCAGTACTTC | NA | TRBJ2-7 | NA | TRBV20-1
CASSQVSGRAPLALHF | TGCGCCAGCAGCCAAGTATCGGGACGTGCCCCACTGGCCCTCCACTTT | NA | TRBJ1-6 | NA | TRBV4-1
CASSNNRGGTGELFF | TGTGCCAGTAGTAACAACAGGGGAGGCACCGGGGAGCTGTTTTTT | NA | TRBJ2-2 | NA | TRBV19
CASSPWGGGGTGDEQFF | TGTGCCAGCAGCCCCTGGGGGGGCGGGGGCACCGGGGATGAGCAGTTCTTC | NA | TRBJ2-1 | few | TRBV11-2
CATGPAGGLEEKTQYF | TGTGCCACCGGACCAGCGGGGGGCTTAGAGGAAAAGACCCAGTACTTC | TRBD2 | TRBJ2-5 | NA | TRBV24-1
CASSLAPGVGGTEAFF | TGTGCCAGCAGCTTGGCCCCAGGGGTGGGCGGCACTGAAGCTTTCTTT | NA | TRBJ1-1 | many | TRBV5-5
CASSRGQLYGYTF | TGTGCCAGCAGCAGGGGACAGCTCTATGGCTACACCTTC | TRBD1 | TRBJ1-2 | NA | TRBV27